The 20 T cell receptor beta chains below come from one sample, sequenced in a study of TIL therapy for anti-PD-1-resistant metastatic lung cancer. Indicated time point: pre-treatment sample, taken before nivolumab and TIL therapy. Pleural nodules or supraclavicular lymph nodes made up most of the excised metastases sampled. The immunoSEQ assay was v3. Sequencing used immunoSEQ multiplex PCR; TCRdb keeps in-frame clones, though not all of them. The table has 45,000 to 60,000 clones, less than 85% seen once; the top ten hold 5.6%. Source: tumor tissue, taken at baseline. The source of these receptors is a person between 25 and 79 years old with non-small cell lung cancer.

This sequence joins TRBV2 and TRBJ2-5, with 7 bases fitting TRBD2. Germline CDR1 and CDR2: SNHLY and FYNNEI. The CDR3 loop spans 15 amino acids. V gave up 1 base and J gave up 5 bases; unmatched junction bases: 7. CDR3 bases: TGTGCCAGCAGTGAAGAGGGGAGGGGACGGGAGACCCAGTACTTC. It codes for CASSEEGRGRETQYF.

The chain has TRBV6-5 and TRBJ2-2; the D gene is possibly TRBD1 (5 bases). The V gene lost 6 bases and the J gene lost 7 bases, with 12 bases spanning the gap. The CDR3 totals 13 residues. Germline values: CDR1 MNHEY, CDR2 SVGAGI. The CDR3 sequence is CASSRQGVGELFF. CDR3 DNA sequence: TGTGCCAGCAGCCGTCAAGGGGTCGGGGAGCTGTTTTTT.

The rearrangement joins TRBV5-6 to TRBJ2-7, with TRBD2 matching 14 bases. Losses at the gene ends were 4 bases for V and 5 bases for J; bases not matched to a gene: 8. Germline CDR1 reads SGHDT; CDR2 reads YYEEEE. The CDR3 covers 16 residues. CDR3 amino acids: CASSPGLAGGLNEQYF. In nucleotides, the CDR3 is TGTGCCAGCAGCCCAGGACTAGCGGGAGGACTTAACGAGCAGTACTTC.

V usage is TRBV6-6 and J usage is TRBJ2-7, with 7 bases identical to TRBD1. Trimming removed 6 bases from V and 10 bases from J; junction bases left unmatched: 9. The CDR3 is 12 amino acids. The germline V gene has CDR1 MNHNY and CDR2 SVGAGI (reference sequence). The DNA of the CDR3 is TGTGCCAGCAGCCTCACATGGGACAGACAGTACTTC. Amino acid sequence: CASSLTWDRQYF.

In this sample, this clone turned up a few times. The chain has TRBV5-1 and TRBJ2-3; D is perhaps TRBD1 (6 bases). Per germline, CDR1 SGHRS and CDR2 YFSETQ. This CDR3 contains 14 residues. V was trimmed by 0 bases and J by 4 bases, leaving 9 bases between them. The CDR3: CASSLGGLSDTQYF. The CDR3 DNA sequence: TGCGCCAGCAGCTTGGGGGGGCTCTCAGATACGCAGTATTTT.

CDR3 sequence: CASSLGLHYEQYF. The CDR3 DNA follows: TGTGCCAGCAGCTTGGGACTCCACTACGAGCAGTACTTC. V gene TRBV5-4 combines with J gene TRBJ2-7; D not resolved. In germline, CDR1 is SGHNT, CDR2 YYREEE (reference sequence). The V and J ends lost 0 bases and 3 bases respectively, with 7 bases between them. CDR3 length equals 13 residues. Based on the CDR3 plus reference TRBV5-4 and TRBJ2-7, the full variable domain is ETGVTQSPTHLIKTRGQQVTLRCSSQSGHNTVSWYQQALGQGPQFIFQYYREEENGRGNFPPRFSGLQFPNYSSELNVNALELDDSALYLCASSLGLHYEQYFGPGTRLTVT.

The chain recombines TRBV9 with TRBJ2-2; no clear D gene. With 5 bases removed from V and 1 base from J, the gap between germline ends came to 12 bases. CDR3 length equals 15 residues. Germline CDR1 and CDR2: SGDLS and YYNGEE. CDR3 in amino acids: CASSGTHLNTGELFF. In nucleotides, the CDR3 is TGTGCCAGCAGTGGCACTCACCTGAACACCGGGGAGCTGTTTTTT.

J is TRBJ2-3 and V is TRBV6-4; 8 bases map to TRBD1. This CDR3 is built from 17 residues. Trimming at V came to 6 bases and at J to 0 bases, leaving 11 bases not matched to a gene. Per the germline V gene, CDR1 is MRHNA and CDR2 is SNTAGT. The CDR3, as DNA: TGTGCCAGCAGCCGGGACAGGTCCGCGACTAGCACAGATACGCAGTATTTT. It codes for CASSRDRSATSTDTQYF.

The chain uses TRBV30 and TRBJ1-4; no reliable D call. This CDR3 region has 12 residues. Germline loops: CDR1 GTSNPN, CDR2 SVGIG (reference sequence). With 3 bases removed from V and 0 bases from J, the gap between germline ends came to 2 bases. The CDR3 nucleotides read TGTGCCTGGAGCGCAACTAATGAAAAACTGTTTTTT. As protein: CAWSATNEKLFF.

V is TRBV7-2 and J is TRBJ2-2, with D perhaps TRBD2 (5 bases). Germline V gives CDR1 SGHTA, CDR2 FQGNSA. The CDR3 totals 13 residues. The V end was cut by 1 base, the J end by 6 bases, with 6 bases between. CDR3 in DNA: TGTGCCAGCAGCTTAGGGGGAGCCGGGGAGCTGTTTTTT. This sequence encodes CASSLGGAGELFF.

The V call is TRBV7-9, the J call TRBJ2-5; D gene unclear. Per germline, CDR1 SEHNR and CDR2 FQNEAQ (reference sequence). CDR3 length: 14 amino acids. Trimming stripped 6 bases from V and 2 bases from J, with 13 bases between. In nucleotides, the CDR3 is TGTGCCAGCAGTCCTCCTGGAGTACAAGAGACCCAGTACTTC. It codes for CASSPPGVQETQYF.

This clone appeared a single time. V is TRBV2 and J is TRBJ2-7; D gene ambiguous. With 8 bases removed from V and 3 bases from J, the gap between germline ends came to 14 bases. CDR1 is SNHLY, CDR2 FYNNEI, per germline. The CDR3 runs to 13 residues. The CDR3, as DNA: TGTGCCAGCGGCCGGTCCGCCTACTACGAGCAGTACTTC. Encoded protein: CASGRSAYYEQYF.

The genes are TRBV7-6 and TRBJ2-5, with TRBD2 identical over 8 bases. Looked up from germline, CDR1 is SGHVS and CDR2 is FNYEAQ. CDR3 length: 14 amino acids. Unmatched junction bases numbered 9, after V lost 7 bases and J lost 5 bases. CDR3: CASNRGGPRETQYF. Written as DNA, the CDR3 is TGTGCCAGCAACCGGGGGGGCCCTAGGGAGACCCAGTACTTC.

The rearrangement joins TRBV28 to TRBJ2-7; D call uncertain. Trimming removed 7 bases from V and 7 bases from J, with 17 bases in between. The germline V gene encodes CDR1 MDHEN and CDR2 SYDVKM. This CDR3 is built from 13 residues. The CDR3 nucleotides are TGTGCCAGCACCTACACCATCCCGTCGGAGCAGTACTTC. Protein sequence: CASTYTIPSEQYF.

The V and J genes are TRBV27 and TRBJ1-5, with TRBD1 matching over 8 bases. Germline V CDR1 and CDR2: MNHEY, SMNVEV (reference sequence). This CDR3 comprises 16 residues. Trimming removed 4 bases from V and 7 bases from J; junction bases left unmatched: 12. Written as DNA, the CDR3 is TGTGCCAGCAGTTCCGGACAGGGAGTCGGCCGACAGCCCCAGCATTTT. It codes for CASSSGQGVGRQPQHF.

The chain links TRBV5-6 to TRBJ2-1, with a weak D call TRBD2 (6 bases). This CDR3 is 15 amino acids long. Trimming pared 2 bases from V and 6 bases from J, leaving 15 bases between. The germline gives CDR1 SGHDT, CDR2 YYEEEE. CDR3 in amino acids: CASSLPTSQSNEQFF. In DNA form, the CDR3 reads TGTGCCAGCAGCTTACCCACTAGCCAAAGCAATGAGCAGTTCTTC.

V is TRBV11-2 and J is TRBJ1-5; possible D gene TRBD1, 5 bases. The germline V and J ends were trimmed by 7 bases and 3 bases, with 16 bases remaining between them. This CDR3 has 15 residues. Germline values: CDR1 SGHAT, CDR2 FQNNGV. The CDR3 DNA sequence: TGTGCCAGCACCTCTCTCGAAGGGGCCAATCAGCCCCAGCATTTT. This codes for CASTSLEGANQPQHF. The variable domain in full, with the rest retrieved from reference TRBV11-2 and TRBJ1-5, is EAGVAQSPRYKIIEKRQSVAFWCNPISGHATLYWYQQILGQGPKLLIQFQNNGVVDDSQLPKDRFSAERLKGVDSTLKIQPAKLEDSAVYLCASTSLEGANQPQHFGDGTRLSIL.

The chain uses TRBV5-8 and TRBJ2-1; 16 bases map to TRBD2. The germline V gene has CDR1 SGHTS and CDR2 YDEGEE. Trimming at V came to 7 bases and at J to 0 bases, leaving 10 bases not matched to a gene. This CDR3 has 19 residues. CDR3 bases: TGTGCCAGCTCAGTGTTGGGACTAGCGGGGGGGTACTCCTACAATGAGCAGTTCTTC. This sequence encodes CASSVLGLAGGYSYNEQFF.

The genes are TRBV7-8 and TRBJ1-1; D uncertain. The CDR3 spans 13 residues. Germline V gives CDR1 SGHVS, CDR2 FQNEAQ. Between the trimmed V and J ends, which lost 5 bases and 5 bases, there was a span of 12 bases. Here the CDR3 DNA reads TGTGCCAGCAGCATTAAAGCAGGAACTGAAGCTTTCTTT. Translation gives CASSIKAGTEAFF.

This clone was observed once. The chain is built from TRBV29-1 and TRBJ1-1; D is perhaps TRBD1 (5 bases). Deletions cut 4 bases from V and 5 bases from J, with 11 bases between. CDR1 is SQVTM, CDR2 ANQGSEA, per germline. This CDR3 comprises 12 residues. CDR3 DNA: TGCAGCGTTGTTGGGGCAGGTACTGAAGCTTTCTTT. Its protein is CSVVGAGTEAFF.